The clone carrying this TCR beta chain was detected only a few times. This specimen belongs to a study of blood T cells in healthy people across ages. Combining a sample-barcoded 5' primer with a J-beta primer mix, a second PCR ran for about 6 to 12 cycles. Every cDNA molecule bore a tag from a template-switch adaptor containing 12 random nucleotides. MiXCR, applied by TCRdb to the 5' RACE reads, yields one record per CDR3 protein. Here the sample spans about 1.7 million distinct CDR3 sequences, 25% to 30% being singletons. The CDR3 contains 15 residues. The V and J ends lost 4 bases and 1 base respectively, with 14 bases between them. Germline V gene lookup returns CDR1 SGHRS and CDR2 YFSETQ. Isolation recovered at least 6 million PBMCs from every sample.

Sequenced material: blood. This chain joins TRBV5-1 and TRBJ1-1, with a weak D call TRBD1 (5 bases). The clonotype originates from a woman in her thirties in good health. The DNA of the CDR3 is TGCGCCAGCAGCGGGGCCGGGACGAGGAACACTGAAGCTTTCTTT. Translating gives CASSGAGTRNTEAFF.